Sequencing of this T cell receptor beta chain was carried out in a study of CD8 T cells in ankylosing spondylitis. Study-wide results and caveats: Matched synovial fluid from ankylosing spondylitis patients was reported to be enriched for disease-linked clones. Clones linked to disease, bearing a CD8+ phenotype, were relatively rare in peripheral blood. What seemed typical of ankylosing spondylitis blood was a TCR beta motif built from about eight highly homologous variants.

About this clonotype itself: What it recognizes is unknown.

The TCR beta libraries were generated through quantitative 5'-RACE incorporating molecular barcodes. TCRdb reprocessed the 5' RACE reads with MiXCR, giving one entry per CDR3 protein. The sample consists of about 90,000 distinct CDR3 sequences, around 25% of them appearing once. Germline CDR1 reads MNHEY; CDR2 reads SMNVEV (reference sequence). The length of the CDR3 is 17 residues. V lost 5 bases to trimming and J lost 4 bases; unmatched junction nucleotides: 12. This chain connects TRBV27 to TRBJ2-1; 9 positions match TRBD2. The sequencing sample was made of blood, either unsorted or a sorted T cell fraction (not recorded which). The TCR sequence derives from a male donor with ankylosing spondylitis or in good health (not recorded which). CDR3 sequence: CASSLQVAGDTYNEQFF. CDR3 DNA: TGTGCCAGCAGTCTCCAGGTAGCGGGGGATACTTACAATGAGCAGTTCTTC.